These 30 T cell receptor beta chains share one sample of origin, sequenced in a study of blood T cell repertoires in COVID-19. The method was immunoSEQ multiplex PCR; TCRdb's version includes in-frame clones alone and lacks a portion of them. The table shows fewer than 35,000 clones, with approximately 88% occurring only once. Sequencing was carried out using peripheral blood. The receptor set was obtained from a man aged 70-80 years with active COVID-19.

The V call is TRBV28, the J call TRBJ2-4; TRBD1 aligns across 8 bases. The J segment lost 2 bases and the V segment lost 5 bases, leaving 11 bases of the junction unmatched. The germline CDR1 and CDR2 sequences are MDHEN and SYDVKM. This CDR3 comprises 17 residues. CDR3 in amino acids: CASSPAGQGSSKNIQYF. The DNA for the CDR3 is TGTGCCAGCAGTCCCGCCGGACAGGGTTCATCCAAAAACATTCAGTACTTC.

This chain uses TRBV7-3 with TRBJ2-1, with 10 bases aligning to TRBD2. J lost 15 bases, V lost 3 bases, and 8 bases had no gene match. Germline loops: CDR1 SGHTA, CDR2 FQGTGA. This CDR3 comprises 13 residues. CDR3 amino acids: CASSFNSGGRLFF. The CDR3 DNA is TGTGCCAGCAGCTTTAATAGCGGGGGGAGGCTGTTCTTC.

The rearrangement links TRBV7-8 to TRBJ2-7, with D perhaps matching TRBD2 (6 bases). Germline V gene data show CDR1 as SGHVS and CDR2 as FQNEAQ. The CDR3 is 15 amino acids. The V gene lost 6 bases and the J gene lost 1 base, with 16 bases spanning the gap. This chain's CDR3 is CASSVGDFISYEQYF. The CDR3 nucleotides read TGTGCCAGCAGTGTGGGGGACTTTATATCCTACGAGCAGTACTTC.

CDR3 sequence: CASSLKLAGGSGELFF. CDR3 DNA sequence: TGTGCCAGCAGCTTGAAACTAGCGGGGGGGAGCGGGGAGCTGTTTTTT. The rearrangement joins TRBV5-4 to TRBJ2-2, with 13 bases fitting TRBD2. Per germline, CDR1 SGHNT and CDR2 YYREEE (reference sequence). The CDR3 has 16 amino acids. V shed 1 base and J 7 bases; nucleotides not matched to a gene: 4.

The chain recombines TRBV25-1 with TRBJ2-1, with D possibly matching TRBD2 (7 bases). Trimming shortened V by 5 bases and J by 4 bases, and 15 bases separated the two germline ends. This CDR3 spans 15 amino acids. CDR1 and CDR2 from the germline V gene are MGHDK and SYGVNS. CDR3 region: CASSLSGGLYNEQFF. In DNA form, the CDR3 reads TGTGCCAGCAGTTTATCGGGGGGCCTTTACAATGAGCAGTTCTTC. Variable domain in full (rest from reference TRBV25-1 and TRBJ2-1): EADIYQTPRYLVIGTGKKITLECSQTMGHDKMYWYQQDPGMELHLIHYSYGVNSTEKGDLSSESTVSRIRTEHFPLTLESARPSHTSQYLCASSLSGGLYNEQFFGPGTRLTVL.

The V call is TRBV5-6, the J call TRBJ2-7, with TRBD1 identical over 8 bases. This CDR3 has 13 residues. V lost 4 bases and J lost 3; bases outside the gene matches: 3. Germline V gene sequence: CDR1 SGHDT, CDR2 YYEEEE. In DNA form, the CDR3 reads TGTGCCAGCAGCGGACAGGGTAACTACGAGCAGTACTTC. Its translation is CASSGQGNYEQYF.

Written as DNA, the CDR3 is TGTGCCAGCAGTTTAGGAGGGCCGGGTTCTGGGGCCAACGTCCTGACTTTC. Its protein is CASSLGGPGSGANVLTF. V usage is TRBV27 and J usage is TRBJ2-6; D may be TRBD2 (6 bases). The V gene lost 2 bases and the J gene lost 1 base, with 12 bases spanning the gap. Per germline, CDR1 MNHEY and CDR2 SMNVEV (reference sequence). The CDR3 is 17 amino acids.

This chain uses TRBV5-1 with TRBJ2-1; D might be TRBD1 (5 bases). CDR1 and CDR2 from the germline V gene are SGHRS and YFSETQ. V was cut by 0 bases and J by 6 bases, with 19 bases left in between. The CDR3 has 17 amino acids. This chain's CDR3 is CASSLAPGSGAANEQFF. In DNA, the CDR3 is TGCGCCAGCAGCTTGGCTCCCGGTAGTGGGGCGGCCAATGAGCAGTTCTTC.

The V call is TRBV7-8, the J call TRBJ2-7, with 8 bases lining up with TRBD1. The junction had 3 bases not matched to a gene; V was cut back by 5 bases and J by 3 bases. This CDR3 has 13 residues. CDR1 is SGHVS, CDR2 FQNEAQ, per germline. In nucleotides, the CDR3 is TGTGCCAGCAGCGCGGGACAGGACTACGAGCAGTACTTC. As protein: CASSAGQDYEQYF. Drawing the rest from reference TRBV7-8 and TRBJ2-7, the complete variable domain is GAGVSQSPRYKVAKRGQDVALRCDPISGHVSLFWYQQALGQGPEFLTYFQNEAQLDKSGLPSDRFFAERPEGSVSTLKIQRTQQEDSAVYLCASSAGQDYEQYFGPGTRLTVT.

This chain connects TRBV6-2 or TRBV6-3 to TRBJ2-1; D remains ambiguous. This CDR3 is 17 amino acids long. The V gene lost 0 bases and the J gene lost 0 bases, with 12 bases spanning the gap. CDR1 is MNHEY, CDR2 SVGEGT, per germline. The CDR3 DNA reads TGTGCCAGCAGTTACTCGAAGAGAGATAGCTCCTACAATGAGCAGTTCTTC. Its protein is CASSYSKRDSSYNEQFF.

This CDR3 reads CASRFGGNSNQPQHF. CDR3 DNA sequence: TGTGCCAGCAGATTCGGCGGAAATAGCAATCAGCCCCAGCATTTT. This chain connects TRBV6-5 to TRBJ1-5; no firm D call. Germline-derived CDR1 and CDR2 are MNHEY and SVGAGI. V lost 6 bases to trimming and J lost 0 bases, with 12 bases between them. This CDR3 is 15 amino acids long.

With respect to this clone: Other DNA sequences of this sample code for an identical CDR3. This sequence joins TRBV18 and TRBJ1-1; TRBD1 matches 8 bases. V dropped 2 bases and J dropped 4; count of bases not matched to a gene: 3. The germline V gene encodes CDR1 KGHSH and CDR2 LQKENI. This CDR3 is built from 14 residues. CDR3 in amino acids: CASSPIQGATEAFF. The CDR3 DNA reads TGTGCCAGCTCACCAATCCAGGGGGCCACTGAAGCTTTCTTT.

The rearrangement joins TRBV5-1 to TRBJ1-1, with TRBD1 matching over 8 bases. Trimming removed 0 bases from V and 0 bases from J; junction bases left unmatched: 4. The CDR3 runs to 16 residues. Per the germline V gene, CDR1 is SGHRS and CDR2 is YFSETQ. The CDR3 here is CASSLGGTGVNTEAFF. The CDR3 nucleotides read TGCGCCAGCAGCTTGGGGGGGACAGGCGTGAACACTGAAGCTTTCTTT.

The chain couples TRBV5-1 to TRBJ2-5, with D possibly being TRBD2 (6 bases). The germline V gene has CDR1 SGHRS and CDR2 YFSETQ. CDR3 length: 16 residues. The V gene lost 1 base and the J gene lost 5 bases, with 18 bases spanning the gap. Here the CDR3 reads CASSLSRLAISETQYF. DNA for the CDR3: TGCGCCAGCAGCTTGTCCCGTCTAGCGATTAGCGAGACCCAGTACTTC.

The chain employs TRBV19 and TRBJ1-3; TRBD1 might be the D (5 bases). The germline gives CDR1 LNHDA, CDR2 SQIVND (reference sequence). Trimming removed 7 bases at V and 0 bases at J, with 19 bases between. The CDR3 runs 17 residues. The CDR3 nucleotides read TGTGCCAGTACCCGAGACCCCCCGGGGGGCTCTGGAAACACCATATATTTT. Translating it yields CASTRDPPGGSGNTIYF.

The CDR3 reads CASGSGTGRNNEQFF. In nucleotides, the CDR3 is TGTGCTAGTGGTTCGGGGACAGGGCGAAACAATGAGCAGTTCTTC. The chain joins TRBV12-5 to TRBJ2-1, with 9 bases that match TRBD1. Germline values: CDR1 LGHNT, CDR2 FRNRAP. The CDR3 contains 15 residues. With V trimmed by 4 bases and J by 5 bases, 6 bases remained unmatched. The complete variable domain, with remaining parts taken from reference TRBV12-5 and TRBJ2-1, reads DARVTQTPRHKVTEMGQEVTMRCQPILGHNTVFWYRQTMMQGLELLAYFRNRAPLDDSGMPKDRFSAEMPDATLATLKIQPSEPRDSAVYFCASGSGTGRNNEQFFGPGTRLTVL.

The V call is TRBV7-9, the J call TRBJ1-5; no reliable D call. Germline CDR1 and CDR2: SEHNR and FQNEAQ (reference sequence). The CDR3 consists of 12 residues. V was cut by 4 bases and J by 10 bases, with 11 bases left in between. CDR3 loop: CASSYEQSPQHF. CDR3 DNA: TGTGCCAGCAGCTATGAGCAATCCCCCCAGCATTTT.

The CDR3 spells CAWSVLGRPSGNTIYF. The CDR3 DNA reads TGTGCCTGGAGTGTACTAGGAAGACCCTCTGGAAACACCATATATTTT. V is TRBV30 and J is TRBJ1-3; D remains ambiguous. Trimming cost V 0 bases and J 0 bases, with 12 bases left between them. The CDR3 contains 16 residues. Germline V gene sequence: CDR1 GTSNPN, CDR2 SVGIG (reference sequence).

This sequence joins TRBV19 and TRBJ1-1; D might be TRBD1 (5 bases). Germline V gene sequence: CDR1 LNHDA, CDR2 SQIVND (reference sequence). The CDR3 length is 14 residues. Trimming left V 4 bases short and J 1 base short, with 10 bases between. The CDR3 bases are TGTGCCAGTAGTAGGGGGGACGGGAACACTGAAGCTTTCTTT. Its protein is CASSRGDGNTEAFF.

This clone appeared a few times. The J gene is TRBJ2-1, the V gene TRBV4-3, with 7 bases lining up with TRBD1. The germline V gene has CDR1 LGHNA and CDR2 YSLEER. The CDR3 covers 20 residues. V gave up 4 bases and J gave up 0 bases; unmatched junction bases: 18. Here the CDR3 reads CASSLMPKAKGQSSYNEQFF. The CDR3 DNA reads TGCGCCAGCAGCCTGATGCCCAAAGCAAAGGGACAGAGCTCCTACAATGAGCAGTTCTTC.

V usage is TRBV10-3 and J usage is TRBJ1-6; TRBD1 matches at 7 bases. The V gene's germline CDR1 is ENHRY and CDR2 SYGVKD. The CDR3 spans 14 residues. V lost 4 bases, J lost 10 bases, and 7 bases stayed unmatched. CDR3 region: CAISAQGGESPLHF. The CDR3 DNA follows: TGTGCCATCAGTGCCCAGGGGGGAGAATCACCCCTCCACTTT.

The chain combines TRBV2 with TRBJ2-1, with 15 bases matching TRBD2. The CDR3 is made up of 17 amino acids. Germline CDR1 SNHLY, CDR2 FYNNEI. The junction had 12 bases not matched to a gene; V was cut back by 7 bases and J by 8 bases. The CDR3 DNA follows: TGTGCCAGCAAGAGGGGACTAGCGGGGGGCCCCAACGATGAGCAGTTCTTC. This translates into CASKRGLAGGPNDEQFF.

The chain combines TRBV27 with TRBJ2-7; TRBD2 matches at 7 bases. The V segment lost 6 bases and the J segment 0 bases; nucleotides outside the gene matches: 5. The CDR3 runs 14 residues. Germline CDR1 MNHEY, CDR2 SMNVEV (reference sequence). CDR3 DNA sequence: TGTGCCAGCAGGATCGGGGGGATCTCCTACGAGCAGTACTTC. Translating it yields CASRIGGISYEQYF.

The CDR3 DNA follows: TGCGCCAGCAGCTTGGAGGACAATCCCTACGAGCAGTACTTC. Its protein product is CASSLEDNPYEQYF. The gene calls are TRBV5-1 and TRBJ2-7, with D possibly matching TRBD1 (5 bases). The germline CDR1 and CDR2 sequences are SGHRS and YFSETQ. V dropped 0 bases and J dropped 2 bases, with 9 bases sitting between them. The CDR3 consists of 14 residues.

This clone was counted once. V is TRBV6-6 and J is TRBJ1-4, with D possibly TRBD1 on 6 matching bases. This CDR3 comprises 11 residues. Per the germline V gene, CDR1 is MNHNY and CDR2 is SVGAGI (reference sequence). V was clipped by 7 bases and J by 8 bases, with 8 bases between them. The CDR3 DNA reads TGTGCCAGCACCAGGGGAGAAAAACTGTTTTTT. Translated: CASTRGEKLFF.

The chain has TRBV5-1 and TRBJ1-1; 8 bases align to TRBD1. V gave up 4 bases and J gave up 2 bases; unmatched junction bases: 16. Germline loops: CDR1 SGHRS, CDR2 YFSETQ. The CDR3 is 18 amino acids. CDR3 protein: CASSIRPSGQGLNTEAFF. CDR3 coding DNA: TGCGCCAGCAGCATACGACCCTCAGGACAGGGCCTAAACACTGAAGCTTTCTTT. Full variable domain (rest looked up from reference TRBV5-1 and TRBJ1-1): KAGVTQTPRYLIKTRGQQVTLSCSPISGHRSVSWYQQTPGQGLQFLFEYFSETQRNKGNFPGRFSGRQFSNSRSEMNVSTLELGDSALYLCASSIRPSGQGLNTEAFFGQGTRLTVV.

This chain joins TRBV9 and TRBJ2-3; TRBD2 aligns across 11 bases. The junction had 10 bases not matched to a gene; V was cut back by 4 bases and J by 6 bases. CDR3 length: 16 residues. Per the germline V gene, CDR1 is SGDLS and CDR2 is YYNGEE. DNA of the CDR3: TGTGCCAGCAGCTTAGGGCTAGCGGGGGGTGGGGATACGCAGTATTTT. Protein product: CASSLGLAGGGDTQYF.

This clone occurred once. V gene TRBV2 combines with J gene TRBJ2-1; D is perhaps TRBD1 (6 bases). CDR1 SNHLY and CDR2 FYNNEI come from the germline V gene. V lost 6 bases, J lost 9 bases, and 12 bases lay in between. The CDR3 is 12 amino acids. As DNA, the CDR3 is TGTGCCAGCAGGTCCGAGGGGGTTGAGCAGTTCTTC. This codes for CASRSEGVEQFF. Full variable domain (rest looked up from reference TRBV2 and TRBJ2-1): EPEVTQTPSHQVTQMGQEVILRCVPISNHLYFYWYRQILGQKVEFLVSFYNNEISEKSEIFDDQFSVERPDGSNFTLKIRSTKLEDSAMYFCASRSEGVEQFFGPGTRLTVL.

The V call is TRBV7-3, the J call TRBJ2-2; D not certain. Looked up from germline, CDR1 is SGHTA and CDR2 is FQGTGA. CDR3 length equals 13 residues. Trimming left V 5 bases short and J 6 bases short, with 10 bases between. CDR3 in DNA: TGTGCCAGCAGCCCGCGAGAGGCCGGGGAGCTGTTTTTT. It translates to CASSPREAGELFF.

In DNA form, the CDR3 reads TGTGCCAGCAGTCCACCCCCGGGACAGGGTTTTCGCTACACCTTC. Translation: CASSPPPGQGFRYTF. The chain is built from TRBV28 and TRBJ1-2; TRBD1 agrees at 9 bases. V gave up 5 bases and J gave up 9 bases; unmatched junction bases: 13. CDR3 length: 15 amino acids. Looked up from germline, CDR1 is MDHEN and CDR2 is SYDVKM.